The clone carrying this T cell receptor beta chain occurred many times. Its cognate antigen is unknown. Between the trimmed V and J ends, which lost 3 bases and 5 bases, there was a span of 14 bases. Looked up from germline, CDR1 is SGHTA and CDR2 is FQGNSA. The CDR3 extends over 15 amino acids. TCRdb re-called the reads with MiXCR, one entry per CDR3 protein. The sample includes 350,000 to 550,000 distinct CDR3 sequences, roughly 31% seen only once; the top ten take around 13%. The sample originates from a study of T cell repertoires in cytomegalovirus infection. The study's findings and limits: Identification of carriers of CMV plus the relevant HLA was achieved through cumulative public TCR beta family frequency.

This chain connects TRBV7-2 to TRBJ1-3; D perhaps matches TRBD1 (5 bases). The sample was PBMCs. The sequence was obtained from a human donor in good health (CMV status not recorded). Some clones in this sample may be carry-over from other donors' samples. The CDR3 here is CASSFESGARNTIYF. CDR3 sequence (DNA): TGTGCCAGCAGCTTTGAGAGCGGGGCGCGAAACACCATATATTTT.